These T cell receptor beta chains were read from a single sample in a study of blood T cell repertoires in COVID-19. TCRdb's copy holds only in-frame clones and misses some; the assay was immunoSEQ multiplex PCR. The table lists 180,000 or so clones, approximately 85% of them singletons. Sequencing was carried out using peripheral blood. The origin of the receptors is a man between 60 and 70 years old who had recovered from COVID-19. The CDR3 runs from the conserved cysteine through the conserved F or W. A D gene is named only where the DNA matches it firmly. Clone sizes are given selectively: once, few, many, or a class where the clone is expanded.

v_call,clone_size,d_call,j_call,cdr3_nt,cdr3_aa
TRBV5-4,once,.,TRBJ2-5,TGTGCCAGCAGCTTGACCGGCACGGGGACCCAGTACTTC,CASSLTGTGTQYF
TRBV11-2,.,.,TRBJ2-3,TGTGCCAGCAGCTTATCGGGTAGCGGAGAGGGAGATACGCAGTATTTT,CASSLSGSGEGDTQYF
TRBV27,.,TRBD2,TRBJ2-1,TGTGCCAGCAGTACCCCAACTAGCGGGGGGGCCTACAATGAGCAGTTCTTC,CASSTPTSGGAYNEQFF
TRBV4-2,.,.,TRBJ1-5,TGTGCCAGCAGCCAAGATCTTGGGGGGAGGGGTCTTTATCAGCCCCAGCATTTT,CASSQDLGGRGLYQPQHF
TRBV5-1,.,TRBD2,TRBJ2-1,TGCGCCAGCAGCTCAGGACTAGCGGGGGCCCCCTACAATGAGCAGTTCTTC,CASSSGLAGAPYNEQFF
TRBV12-5,.,.,TRBJ1-6,TGTGCTAGTGGTTTGCATGTTGGACAGAGTATCCGCTCCTATAATTCACCCCTCCACTTT,CASGLHVGQSIRSYNSPLHF
TRBV4-2,.,.,TRBJ1-1,TGTGCCAGCAGCCAAGATTGGGGCAGGTCAAGGGCTGAAGCTTTCTTT,CASSQDWGRSRAEAFF
TRBV6-5,.,TRBD1,TRBJ1-1,TGTGCCAGCAGTACGGATGGGACAGGGGATGCTTTCTTT,CASSTDGTGDAFF
TRBV11-2,.,.,TRBJ2-1,TGTGCCAGCAGCTATACGCGGGCGGGTGGTGAGCAGTTCTTC,CASSYTRAGGEQFF
TRBV9,.,.,TRBJ2-2,TGTGCCAGCAGCCCCGTTTTATGGGGCGGGGACACCGGGGAGCTGTTTTTT,CASSPVLWGGDTGELFF
TRBV24-1,few,.,TRBJ2-2,TGTGCCACCAGTGATTCCGGGGGAACCGGGGAGCTGTTTTTT,CATSDSGGTGELFF
TRBV5-4,.,TRBD2,TRBJ2-1,TGTGCCAGCAGCTGGCGACTAGCGGGGGATGTAGGGGATGAGCAGTTCTTC,CASSWRLAGDVGDEQFF
TRBV9,few,.,TRBJ1-2,TGTGCCAGCAGCGTAGATATGGACAGTACTAACTATGGCTACACCTTC,CASSVDMDSTNYGYTF
TRBV5-5,many,TRBD1,TRBJ2-2,TGTGCCAGCAGCTTGAGTGCCAGGGGGCGAGGGGAGCTGTTTTTT,CASSLSARGRGELFF
TRBV7-9,few,.,TRBJ1-6,TGTGCCAGCAGCCTCCCCCCGTTCAGTTCACCCCTCCACTTT,CASSLPPFSSPLHF
TRBV7-8,.,TRBD2,TRBJ2-7,TGTGCCAGCAGTCCTCCGACTAGCGGGGCTTACGAGCAGTACTTC,CASSPPTSGAYEQYF
TRBV19,.,TRBD1,TRBJ1-2,TGTGCCAGTAGTAAGGGACAGGGGACCCAATCCTATGGCTACACCTTC,CASSKGQGTQSYGYTF
TRBV5-1,.,TRBD2,TRBJ2-3,TGCGCCAGCAGGTCCGGGACTACCACAGATACGCAGTATTTT,CASRSGTTTDTQYF
TRBV6-5,.,TRBD1,TRBJ1-2,TGTGCCAGCAGTTCCGCCGGGACAGGGGTATGGGGCTACACCTTC,CASSSAGTGVWGYTF
TRBV11-3,.,.,TRBJ1-1,TGTGCCAGCAAGAAGGACAGCGGGACAGAAGCTTTCTTT,CASKKDSGTEAFF
TRBV27,.,TRBD2,TRBJ2-7,TGTGCCAGCAGTTTACCGGGACTACGAACCTACGAGCAGTACTTC,CASSLPGLRTYEQYF
TRBV6-5,.,TRBD1,TRBJ1-6,TGTGCCAGCAGTTACGACAGGGGAGGGGATTCACCCCTCCACTTT,CASSYDRGGDSPLHF
TRBV27,.,.,TRBJ1-6,TGTGCCAGCAGGGGGCAAGGGTTCGATAATTCACCCCTCCACTTT,CASRGQGFDNSPLHF
TRBV3-1/TRBV3-2,.,.,TRBJ1-3,TGTGCCAGCAGCCAAGTGGTAGGGAGAAGCTCTGGAAACACCATATATTTT,CASSQVVGRSSGNTIYF
TRBV5-1,few,.,TRBJ2-1,TGCGCCAGCAGCTTACGGGAAAGCTCCTACAATGAGCAGTTCTTC,CASSLRESSYNEQFF
TRBV7-9,.,.,TRBJ1-2,TGTGCCAGCAGCTCAAATCAGGGATACTATGGCTACACCTTC,CASSSNQGYYGYTF